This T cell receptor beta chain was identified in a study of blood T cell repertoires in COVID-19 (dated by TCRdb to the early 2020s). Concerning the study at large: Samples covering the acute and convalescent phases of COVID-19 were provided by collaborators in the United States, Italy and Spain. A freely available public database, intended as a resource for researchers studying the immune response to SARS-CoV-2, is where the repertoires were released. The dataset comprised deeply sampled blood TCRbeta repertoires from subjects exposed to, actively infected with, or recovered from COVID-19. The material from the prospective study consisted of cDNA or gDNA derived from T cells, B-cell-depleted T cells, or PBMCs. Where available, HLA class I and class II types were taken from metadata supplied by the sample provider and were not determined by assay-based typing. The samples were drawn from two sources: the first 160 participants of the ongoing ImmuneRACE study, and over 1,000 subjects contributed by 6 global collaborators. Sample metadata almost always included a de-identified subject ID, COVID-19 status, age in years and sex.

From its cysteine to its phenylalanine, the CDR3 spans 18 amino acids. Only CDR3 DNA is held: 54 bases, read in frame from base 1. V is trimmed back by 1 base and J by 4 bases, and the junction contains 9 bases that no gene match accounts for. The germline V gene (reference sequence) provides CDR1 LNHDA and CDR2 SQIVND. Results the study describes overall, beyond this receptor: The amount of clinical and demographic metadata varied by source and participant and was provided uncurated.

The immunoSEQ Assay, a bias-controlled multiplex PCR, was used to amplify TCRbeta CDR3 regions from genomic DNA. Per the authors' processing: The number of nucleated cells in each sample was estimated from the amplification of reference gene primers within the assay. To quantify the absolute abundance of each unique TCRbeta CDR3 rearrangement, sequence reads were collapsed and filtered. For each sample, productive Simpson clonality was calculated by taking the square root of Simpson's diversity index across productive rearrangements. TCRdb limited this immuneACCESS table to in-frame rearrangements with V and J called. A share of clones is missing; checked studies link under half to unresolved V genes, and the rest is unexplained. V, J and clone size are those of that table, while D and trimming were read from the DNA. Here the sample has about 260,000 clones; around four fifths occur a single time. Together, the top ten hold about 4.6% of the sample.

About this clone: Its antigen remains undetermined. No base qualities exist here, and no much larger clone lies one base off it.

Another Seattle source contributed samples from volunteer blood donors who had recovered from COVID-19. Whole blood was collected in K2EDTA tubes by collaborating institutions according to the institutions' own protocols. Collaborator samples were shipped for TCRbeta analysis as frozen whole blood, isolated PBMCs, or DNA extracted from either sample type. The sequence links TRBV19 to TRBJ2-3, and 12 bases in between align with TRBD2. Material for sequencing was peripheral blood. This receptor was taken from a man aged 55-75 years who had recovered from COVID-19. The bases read TGTGCCAGTAGTATAGGGGCTAGCGGGGGGGCCGTTGCAGATACGCAGTATTTT. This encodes CASSIGASGGAVADTQYF.